The present TCR beta chain was sequenced within a study of OX40 agonist ivuxolimab in advanced cancers. On the study more broadly: Patients were treated with intravenous ivuxolimab, dosed at 0.01 to 10 mg/kg and infused every 2 weeks.

Findings of the study overall: The authors also found low normalized T-cell clonal expansion in some nonresponders. Near-lowest levels of clonal expansion characterized partial responders at 0.1-3.0 mg/kg.

On this clone: Its specificity is not known.

CDR3 length equals 15 residues. Germline V gene lookup returns CDR1 SEHNR and CDR2 FQNEAQ (reference sequence). V was shortened by 0 bases and J by 0 bases, with 6 bases between the two germline ends. Generated by immunoSEQ multiplex PCR, the TCRdb table keeps only in-frame clones and is missing some. Counted here are tens of thousands of clones, approximately 91% occurring once; the ten biggest clones make up 0.27%. V gene TRBV7-9 combines with J gene TRBJ1-3; D gene uncertain. The sample consisted of CD4+ or CD8+ T cells sorted from blood, taken in a trial of the OX40 agonist ivuxolimab. This clonotype was sampled from an adult with an advanced solid tumor such as melanoma, head and neck, liver or kidney cancer. This chain's CDR3 is CASSLARNSGNTIYF. As DNA, the CDR3 is TGTGCCAGCAGCTTAGCCAGGAACTCTGGAAACACCATATATTTT.